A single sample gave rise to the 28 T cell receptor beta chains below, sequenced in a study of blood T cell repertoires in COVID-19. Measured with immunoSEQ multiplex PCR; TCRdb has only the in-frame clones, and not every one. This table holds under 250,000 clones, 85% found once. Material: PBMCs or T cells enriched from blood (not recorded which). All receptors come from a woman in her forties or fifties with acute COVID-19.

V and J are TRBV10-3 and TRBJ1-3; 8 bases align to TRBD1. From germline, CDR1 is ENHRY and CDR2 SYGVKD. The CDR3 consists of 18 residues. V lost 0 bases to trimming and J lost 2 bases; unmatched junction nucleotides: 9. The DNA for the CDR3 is TGTGCCATCAGTGAGTCCACCGGACAGGGAACTGCTGGAAACACCATATATTTT. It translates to CAISESTGQGTAGNTIYF.

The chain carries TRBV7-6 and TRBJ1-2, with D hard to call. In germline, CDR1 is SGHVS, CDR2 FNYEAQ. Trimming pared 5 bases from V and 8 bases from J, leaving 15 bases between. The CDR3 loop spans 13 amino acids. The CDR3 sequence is CASSLGAGVGYTF. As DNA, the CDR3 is TGTGCCAGCAGCCTAGGAGCAGGCGTCGGCTACACCTTC. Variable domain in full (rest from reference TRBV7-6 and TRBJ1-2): GAGVSQSPRYKVTKRGQDVALRCDPISGHVSLYWYRQALGQGPEFLTYFNYEAQQDKSGLPNDRFSAERPEGSISTLTIQRTEQRDSAMYRCASSLGAGVGYTFGSGTRLTVV.

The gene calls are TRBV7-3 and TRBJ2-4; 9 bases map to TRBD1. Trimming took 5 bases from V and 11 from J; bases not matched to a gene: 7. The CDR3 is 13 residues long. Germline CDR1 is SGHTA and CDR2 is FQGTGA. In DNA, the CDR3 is TGTGCCAGCAGCCGGACAGGGGTAGGGGTTCAGTACTTC. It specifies CASSRTGVGVQYF. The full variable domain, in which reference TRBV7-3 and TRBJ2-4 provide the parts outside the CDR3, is GAGVSQTPSNKVTEKGKYVELRCDPISGHTALYWYRQSLGQGPEFLIYFQGTGAADDSGLPNDRFFAVRPEGSVSTLKIQRTERGDSAVYLCASSRTGVGVQYFGAGTRLSVL.

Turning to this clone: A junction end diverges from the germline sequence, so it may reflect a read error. As DNA, the CDR3 is TGTGCCAGCAGCTTCGGGACAGCAGAGACTTTT. Protein sequence: CASSFGTAETF. The chain is built from TRBV7-2 and TRBJ1-1; 7 positions agree with TRBD1. Germline CDR1 SGHTA, CDR2 FQGNSA. CDR3 length: 11 amino acids.

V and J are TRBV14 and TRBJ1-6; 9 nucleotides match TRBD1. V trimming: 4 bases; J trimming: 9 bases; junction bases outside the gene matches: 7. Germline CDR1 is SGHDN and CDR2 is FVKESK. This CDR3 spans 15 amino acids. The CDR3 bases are TGTGCCAGCAGCCGTGGGACAGGGATATTTTCACCCCTCCACTTT. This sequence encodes CASSRGTGIFSPLHF. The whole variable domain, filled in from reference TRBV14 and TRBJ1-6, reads EAGVTQFPSHSVIEKGQTVTLRCDPISGHDNLYWYRRVMGKEIKFLLHFVKESKQDESGMPNNRFLAERTGGTYSTLKVQPAELEDSGVYFCASSRGTGIFSPLHFGNGTRLTVT.

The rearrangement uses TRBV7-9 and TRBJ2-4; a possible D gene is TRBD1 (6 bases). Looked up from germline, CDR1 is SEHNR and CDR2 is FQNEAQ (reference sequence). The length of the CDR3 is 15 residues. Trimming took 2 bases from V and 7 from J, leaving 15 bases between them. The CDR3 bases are TGTGCCAGCAGCTTACGTGAGGGGGTCAGGAACATTCAGTACTTC. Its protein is CASSLREGVRNIQYF. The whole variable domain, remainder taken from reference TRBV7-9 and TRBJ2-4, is DTGVSQNPRHKITKRGQNVTFRCDPISEHNRLYWYRQTLGQGPEFLTYFQNEAQLEKSRLLSDRFSAERPKGSFSTLEIQRTEQGDSAMYLCASSLREGVRNIQYFGAGTRLSVL.

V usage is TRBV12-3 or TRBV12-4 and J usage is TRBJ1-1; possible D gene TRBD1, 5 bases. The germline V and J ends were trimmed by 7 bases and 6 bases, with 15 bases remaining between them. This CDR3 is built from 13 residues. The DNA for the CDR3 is TGTGCCAGCAACCCACAGGAGGGACCTGAAGCTTTCTTT. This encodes CASNPQEGPEAFF.

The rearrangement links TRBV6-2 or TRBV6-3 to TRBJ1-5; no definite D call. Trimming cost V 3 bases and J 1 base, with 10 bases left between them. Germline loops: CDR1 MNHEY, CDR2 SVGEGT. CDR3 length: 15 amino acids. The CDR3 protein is CASSYGQASNQPQHF. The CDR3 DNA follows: TGTGCCAGCAGTTATGGCCAGGCAAGCAATCAGCCCCAGCATTTT.

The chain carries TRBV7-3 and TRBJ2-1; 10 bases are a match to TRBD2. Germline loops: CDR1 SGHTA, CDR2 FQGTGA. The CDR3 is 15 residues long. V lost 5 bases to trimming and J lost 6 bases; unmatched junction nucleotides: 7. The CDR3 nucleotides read TGTGCCAGCAGCCCGGGTCTAGCGGGGGCCAATGAGCAGTTCTTC. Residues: CASSPGLAGANEQFF.

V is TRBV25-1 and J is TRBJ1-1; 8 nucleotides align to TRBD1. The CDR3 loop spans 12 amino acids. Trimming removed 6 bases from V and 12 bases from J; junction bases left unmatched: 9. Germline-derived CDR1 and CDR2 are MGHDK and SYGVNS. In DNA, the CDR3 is TGTGCCAGCAGAGACTCGGACAGGGTAACTTTCTTT. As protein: CASRDSDRVTFF.

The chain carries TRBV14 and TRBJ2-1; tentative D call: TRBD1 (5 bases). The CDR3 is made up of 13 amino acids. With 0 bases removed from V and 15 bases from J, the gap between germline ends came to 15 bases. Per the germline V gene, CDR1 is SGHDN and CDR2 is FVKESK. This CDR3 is CASSQEAWGLRFF. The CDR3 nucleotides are TGTGCCAGCAGCCAAGAAGCTTGGGGCTTAAGGTTCTTC. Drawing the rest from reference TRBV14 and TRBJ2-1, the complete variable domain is EAGVTQFPSHSVIEKGQTVTLRCDPISGHDNLYWYRRVMGKEIKFLLHFVKESKQDESGMPNNRFLAERTGGTYSTLKVQPAELEDSGVYFCASSQEAWGLRFFGPGTRLTVL.

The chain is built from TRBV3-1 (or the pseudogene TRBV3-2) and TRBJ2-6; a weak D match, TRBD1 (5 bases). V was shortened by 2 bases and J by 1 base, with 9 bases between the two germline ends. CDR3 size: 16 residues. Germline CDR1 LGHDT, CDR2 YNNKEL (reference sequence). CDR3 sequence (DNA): TGTGCCAGCAGCCAACAGCAGGGATCTGGGGCCAACGTCCTGACTTTC. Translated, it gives CASSQQQGSGANVLTF.

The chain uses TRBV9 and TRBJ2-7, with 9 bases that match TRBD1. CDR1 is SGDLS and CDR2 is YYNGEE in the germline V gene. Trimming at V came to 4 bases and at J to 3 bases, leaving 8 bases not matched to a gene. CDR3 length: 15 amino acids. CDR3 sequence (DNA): TGTGCCAGCAGCCCGACCCCGGGACAGGGCTACGAGCAGTACTTC. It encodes CASSPTPGQGYEQYF.

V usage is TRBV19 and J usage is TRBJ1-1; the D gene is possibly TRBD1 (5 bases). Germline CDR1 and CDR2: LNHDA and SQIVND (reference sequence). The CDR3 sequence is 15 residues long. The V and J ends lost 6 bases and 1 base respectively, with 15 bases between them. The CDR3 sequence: CASSSPGVRNTEAFF. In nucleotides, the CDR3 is TGTGCCAGTAGCTCCCCGGGGGTGAGGAACACTGAAGCTTTCTTT.

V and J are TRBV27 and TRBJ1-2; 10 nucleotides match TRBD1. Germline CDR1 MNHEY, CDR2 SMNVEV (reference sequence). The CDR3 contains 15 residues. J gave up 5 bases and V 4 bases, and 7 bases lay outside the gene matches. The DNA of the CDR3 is TGTGCCAGCAGTTCTTCCGGGACAGGGGTATATGGCTACACCTTC. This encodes CASSSSGTGVYGYTF.

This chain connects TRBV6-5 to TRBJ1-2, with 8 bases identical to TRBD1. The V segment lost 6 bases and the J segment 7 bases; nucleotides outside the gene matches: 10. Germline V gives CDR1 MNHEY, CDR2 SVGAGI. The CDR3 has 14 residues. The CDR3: CASRPHRTGLGYTF. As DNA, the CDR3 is TGTGCCAGCAGACCTCACAGGACAGGGCTTGGCTACACCTTC.

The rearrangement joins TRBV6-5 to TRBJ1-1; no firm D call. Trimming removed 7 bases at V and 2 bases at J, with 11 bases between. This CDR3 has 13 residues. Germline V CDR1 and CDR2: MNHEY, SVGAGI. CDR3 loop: CASTRGLNTEAFF. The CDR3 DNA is TGTGCCAGCACCCGAGGGCTAAACACTGAAGCTTTCTTT.

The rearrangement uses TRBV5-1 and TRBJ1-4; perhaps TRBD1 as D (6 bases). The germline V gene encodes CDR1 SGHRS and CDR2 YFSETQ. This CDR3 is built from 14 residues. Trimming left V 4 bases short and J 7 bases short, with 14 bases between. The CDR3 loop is CASSPQGLGEKLFF. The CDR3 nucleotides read TGCGCCAGCAGCCCTCAGGGGTTGGGTGAAAAACTGTTTTTT. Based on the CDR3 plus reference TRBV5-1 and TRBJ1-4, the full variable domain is KAGVTQTPRYLIKTRGQQVTLSCSPISGHRSVSWYQQTPGQGLQFLFEYFSETQRNKGNFPGRFSGRQFSNSRSEMNVSTLELGDSALYLCASSPQGLGEKLFFGSGTQLSVL.

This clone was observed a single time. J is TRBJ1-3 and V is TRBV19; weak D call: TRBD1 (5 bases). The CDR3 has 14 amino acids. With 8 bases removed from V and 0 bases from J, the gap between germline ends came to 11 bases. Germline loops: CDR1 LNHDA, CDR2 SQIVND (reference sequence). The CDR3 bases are TGTGCCAGTGTTGGGGCAGGCTCTGGAAACACCATATATTTT. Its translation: CASVGAGSGNTIYF.

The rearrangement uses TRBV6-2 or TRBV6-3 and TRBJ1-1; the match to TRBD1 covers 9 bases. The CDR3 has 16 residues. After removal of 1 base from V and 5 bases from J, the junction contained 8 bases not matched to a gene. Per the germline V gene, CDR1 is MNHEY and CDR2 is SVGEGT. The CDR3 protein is CASSYFGTGTYTEAFF. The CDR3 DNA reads TGTGCCAGCAGTTACTTCGGGACAGGGACCTATACTGAAGCTTTCTTT.

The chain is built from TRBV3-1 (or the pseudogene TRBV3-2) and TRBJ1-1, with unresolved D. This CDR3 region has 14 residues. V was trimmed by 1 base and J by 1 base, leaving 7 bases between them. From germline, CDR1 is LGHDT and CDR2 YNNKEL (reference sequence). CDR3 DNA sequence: TGTGCCAGCAGCCAAGCAGTCCCGAACACTGAAGCTTTCTTT. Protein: CASSQAVPNTEAFF.

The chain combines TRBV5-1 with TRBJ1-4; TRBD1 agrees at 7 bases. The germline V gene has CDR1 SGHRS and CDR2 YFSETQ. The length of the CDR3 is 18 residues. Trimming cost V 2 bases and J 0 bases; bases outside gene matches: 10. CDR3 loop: CASSFTGTEPATNEKLFF. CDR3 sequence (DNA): TGCGCCAGCAGCTTTACCGGGACAGAACCTGCAACTAATGAAAAACTGTTTTTT. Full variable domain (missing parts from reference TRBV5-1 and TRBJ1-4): KAGVTQTPRYLIKTRGQQVTLSCSPISGHRSVSWYQQTPGQGLQFLFEYFSETQRNKGNFPGRFSGRQFSNSRSEMNVSTLELGDSALYLCASSFTGTEPATNEKLFFGSGTQLSVL.

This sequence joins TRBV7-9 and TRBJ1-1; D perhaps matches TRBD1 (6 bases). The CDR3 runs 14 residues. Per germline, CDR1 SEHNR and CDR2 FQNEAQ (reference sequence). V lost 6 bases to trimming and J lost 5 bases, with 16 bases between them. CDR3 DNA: TGTGCCAGCAGTCCGGGCACAGGGTGGACTGAAGCTTTCTTT. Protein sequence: CASSPGTGWTEAFF.

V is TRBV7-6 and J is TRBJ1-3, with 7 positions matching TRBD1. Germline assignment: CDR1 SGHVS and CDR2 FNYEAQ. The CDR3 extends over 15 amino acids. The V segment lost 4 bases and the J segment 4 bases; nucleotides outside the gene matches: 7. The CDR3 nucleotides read TGTGCCAGCAGCTCGACAGGGCCTCCGGGAAACACCATATATTTT. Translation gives CASSSTGPPGNTIYF. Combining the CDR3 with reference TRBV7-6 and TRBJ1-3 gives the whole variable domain GAGVSQSPRYKVTKRGQDVALRCDPISGHVSLYWYRQALGQGPEFLTYFNYEAQQDKSGLPNDRFSAERPEGSISTLTIQRTEQRDSAMYRCASSSTGPPGNTIYFGEGSWLTVV.

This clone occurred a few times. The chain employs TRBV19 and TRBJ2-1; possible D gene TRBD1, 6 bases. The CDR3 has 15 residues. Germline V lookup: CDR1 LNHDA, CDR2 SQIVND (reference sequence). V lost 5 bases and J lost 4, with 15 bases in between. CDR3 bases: TGTGCCAGTAGTTCCCAGGGGCTCGCGTACAATGAGCAGTTCTTC. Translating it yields CASSSQGLAYNEQFF.

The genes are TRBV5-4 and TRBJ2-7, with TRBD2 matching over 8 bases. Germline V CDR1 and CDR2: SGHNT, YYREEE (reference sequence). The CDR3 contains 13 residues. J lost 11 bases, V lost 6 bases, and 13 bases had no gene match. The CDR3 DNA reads TGTGCCAGCATGCTAGGGAGCGGGGGTTCTGAGTACTTC. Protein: CASMLGSGGSEYF. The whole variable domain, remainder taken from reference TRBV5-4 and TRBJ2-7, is ETGVTQSPTHLIKTRGQQVTLRCSSQSGHNTVSWYQQALGQGPQFIFQYYREEENGRGNFPPRFSGLQFPNYSSELNVNALELDDSALYLCASMLGSGGSEYFGPGTRLTVT.

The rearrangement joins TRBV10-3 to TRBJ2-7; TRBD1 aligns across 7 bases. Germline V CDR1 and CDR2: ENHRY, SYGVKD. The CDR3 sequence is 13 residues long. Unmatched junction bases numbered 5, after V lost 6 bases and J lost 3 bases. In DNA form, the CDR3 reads TGTGCCATCAGCCCGGGACAGATCTACGAGCAGTACTTC. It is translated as CAISPGQIYEQYF.

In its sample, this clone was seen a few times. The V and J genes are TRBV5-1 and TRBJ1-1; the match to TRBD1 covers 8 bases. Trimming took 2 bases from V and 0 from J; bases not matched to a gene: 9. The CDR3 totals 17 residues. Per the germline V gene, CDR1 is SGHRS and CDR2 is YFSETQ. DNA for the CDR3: TGCGCCAGCAGCTTATTCAAGACAGGGGCCATGAACACTGAAGCTTTCTTT. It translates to CASSLFKTGAMNTEAFF. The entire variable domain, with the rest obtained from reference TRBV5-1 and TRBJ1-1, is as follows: KAGVTQTPRYLIKTRGQQVTLSCSPISGHRSVSWYQQTPGQGLQFLFEYFSETQRNKGNFPGRFSGRQFSNSRSEMNVSTLELGDSALYLCASSLFKTGAMNTEAFFGQGTRLTVV.